The clone carrying this TCR beta chain was picked up one time. The data were produced by immunoSEQ multiplex PCR, yet TCRdb's version contains in-frame clones alone and is incomplete. This sample has around 76,000 clones, with 70% to 85% found just once. Germline lookup yields CDR1 SQVTM and CDR2 ANQGSEA. The CDR3 loop spans 12 amino acids. V lost 6 bases and J 6 bases, leaving 15 bases between the germline ends. This sample was taken from a study of OX40 agonist ivuxolimab in advanced cancers. The rearrangement uses TRBV29-1 and TRBJ2-7; D may be TRBD2 (6 bases). This specimen consisted of CD4+ or CD8+ T cells sorted from blood, obtained in a trial of the OX40 agonist ivuxolimab. This clonotype was obtained from an adult with an advanced solid tumor such as melanoma, head and neck, liver or kidney cancer. The CDR3 sequence is CSVDGLGGEQYF. CDR3 sequence (DNA): TGCAGCGTGGACGGACTGGGAGGCGAGCAGTACTTC.